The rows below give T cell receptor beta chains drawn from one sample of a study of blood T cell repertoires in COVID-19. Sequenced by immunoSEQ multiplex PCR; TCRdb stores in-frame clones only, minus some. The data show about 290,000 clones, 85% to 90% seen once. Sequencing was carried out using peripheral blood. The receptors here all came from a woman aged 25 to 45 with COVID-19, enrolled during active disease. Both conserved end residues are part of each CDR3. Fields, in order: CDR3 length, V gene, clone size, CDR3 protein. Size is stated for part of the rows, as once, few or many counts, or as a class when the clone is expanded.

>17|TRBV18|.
CASSPVTGTGPNYGYTF
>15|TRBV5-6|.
CASTLMGTGTYEQYF
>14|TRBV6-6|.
CASSYRTGNQPQHF
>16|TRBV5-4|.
CASSRMLGVGGDEQYF
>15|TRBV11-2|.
CASSRSGGAADTQYF
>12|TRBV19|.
CASSTSGSEQFF
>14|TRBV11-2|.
CASSGGGSNQPQHF
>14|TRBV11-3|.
CASSSGGSTDTQYF
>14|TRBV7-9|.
CASSLGTAAYEQYF
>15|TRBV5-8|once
CASRPGQLAKNIQYF
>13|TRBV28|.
CASSLQGSYEQYF
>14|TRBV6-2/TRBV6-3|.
CASSFAGVEETQYF
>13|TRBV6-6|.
CASGRGGPGELFF
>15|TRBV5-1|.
CASSLGGIAGNTIYF
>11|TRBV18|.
CASSPRDQQFF
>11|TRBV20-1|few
CSATDPSGYTF
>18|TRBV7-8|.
CASSLAVAGGFSSYEQYF
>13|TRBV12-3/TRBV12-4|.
CASSLRGTYGYTF
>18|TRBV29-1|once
CSVEALGAGARPNYGYTF
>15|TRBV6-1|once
CASSDTRSRNYGYTF
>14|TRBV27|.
CASSSRTGSEKLFF
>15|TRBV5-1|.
CASSLRRGSTDTQYF
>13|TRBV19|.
CASSITGGTEAFF
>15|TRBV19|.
CASTRAVLVRGGYTF
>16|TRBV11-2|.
CASSWSGTGDLDEQYF
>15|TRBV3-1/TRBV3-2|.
CASSQGSDSSGELFF
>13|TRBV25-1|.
CASSFSEHYGYTF
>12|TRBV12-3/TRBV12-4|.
CASSLAIQAVTF
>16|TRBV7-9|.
CASTMTTSGGAYEQFF
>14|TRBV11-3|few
CASSLDRGIGTQYF
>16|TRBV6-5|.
CASSYSGPAMNTEAFF
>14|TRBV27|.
CASSLIPGTDTQYF
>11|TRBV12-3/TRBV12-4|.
CASSFADTQYF
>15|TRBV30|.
CAWSVPGQANTEAFF
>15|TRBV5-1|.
CASSPVGDRGQPQHF
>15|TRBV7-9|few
CASSLTFGGNTEAFF
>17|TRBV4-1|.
CASSPTGRGRNTGELFF
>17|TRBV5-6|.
CASSLEVDVQGAYEQYF
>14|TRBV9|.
CASSVVIADYGYTF
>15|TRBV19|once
CASSIPSPSGNEQFF
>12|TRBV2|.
CASSVQDGELFF
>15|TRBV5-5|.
CASSLWAGYNEKLFF
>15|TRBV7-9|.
CASSLETSGLYEQYF